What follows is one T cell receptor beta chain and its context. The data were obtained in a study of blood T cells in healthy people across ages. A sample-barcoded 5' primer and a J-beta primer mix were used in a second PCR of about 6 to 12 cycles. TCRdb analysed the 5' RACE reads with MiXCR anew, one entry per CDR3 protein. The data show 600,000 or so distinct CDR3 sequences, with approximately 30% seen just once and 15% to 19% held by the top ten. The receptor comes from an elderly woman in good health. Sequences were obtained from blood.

The chain's CDR3 is CSAAGSQTTIYF. The DNA for the CDR3 is TGCAGTGCTGCCGGGTCCCAGACAACCATATATTTT. The rearrangement uses TRBV20-1 and TRBJ1-3; D gene ambiguous. Germline CDR1 DFQATT, CDR2 SNEGSKA (reference sequence). Trimming stripped 5 bases from V and 10 bases from J, with 15 bases between. The CDR3 consists of 12 residues.